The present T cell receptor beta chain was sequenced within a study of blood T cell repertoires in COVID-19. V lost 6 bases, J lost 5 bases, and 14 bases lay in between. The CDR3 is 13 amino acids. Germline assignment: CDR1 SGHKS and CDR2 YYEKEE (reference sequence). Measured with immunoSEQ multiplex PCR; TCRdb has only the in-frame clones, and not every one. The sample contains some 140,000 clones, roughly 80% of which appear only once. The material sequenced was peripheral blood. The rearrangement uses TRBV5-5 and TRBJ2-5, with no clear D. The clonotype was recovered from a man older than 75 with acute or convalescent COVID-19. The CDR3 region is CASTQYPRETQYF. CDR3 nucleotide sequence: TGTGCCAGCACCCAGTATCCCAGGGAGACCCAGTACTTC.